These 15 T cell receptor beta chains came from one sample sequenced in a study of blood T cell repertoires in COVID-19. Repertoires were generated with immunoSEQ multiplex PCR, while TCRdb's copy carries only in-frame clones and drops some. Found here are 170,000 or so clones, approximately 84% of them singletons; the top ten hold about 14%. The sample consisted of peripheral blood. The receptors derive from a man aged 18 to 30 with active or convalescent COVID-19.

The gene calls are TRBV19 and TRBJ2-2, with TRBD2 matching over 12 bases. Germline lookup yields CDR1 LNHDA and CDR2 SQIVND (reference sequence). With V trimmed by 5 bases and J by 6 bases, 4 bases remained unmatched. The CDR3 totals 15 residues. The CDR3 loop is CASSRSSGRAGELFF. The CDR3 DNA sequence: TGTGCCAGTAGTCGGTCTAGCGGGAGGGCCGGGGAGCTGTTTTTT.

This chain connects TRBV19 to TRBJ1-3; D remains ambiguous. CDR3 length: 15 residues. V shed 3 bases and J shed 2 bases, with 11 bases lying between them. Germline V gene lookup returns CDR1 LNHDA and CDR2 SQIVND (reference sequence). CDR3 coding DNA: TGTGCCAGTAGTATGGGTGCAGGTCCTGGAAACACCATATATTTT. Its translation is CASSMGAGPGNTIYF.

The chain couples TRBV7-9 to TRBJ1-2; 7 bases line up with TRBD1. The V and J ends lost 0 bases and 7 bases, in that order; junction bases with no gene match: 2. CDR1 is SEHNR, CDR2 FQNEAQ, per germline (reference sequence). This CDR3 contains 13 residues. The DNA for the CDR3 is TGTGCCAGCAGCTTAGCAGGGGGCGGTGGCTACACCTTC. Translation: CASSLAGGGGYTF.

About this clone itself: At one of its ends the junction is not consistent with the germline gene, which may arise from a read error. CDR3 bases: TGCGTCAGCAGCCTTCAGGACAGGTCTAACTATGGCTACACCTTC. Amino acid sequence: CVSSLQDRSNYGYTF. The chain has TRBV4-1 and TRBJ1-2, with 7 bases lining up with TRBD1. The CDR3 is 15 amino acids. Germline assignment: CDR1 MGHRA and CDR2 YSYEKL.

This clone appeared many times. V and J are TRBV29-1 and TRBJ2-7, with 11 positions matching TRBD1. The CDR3 has 13 residues. Germline V gene sequence: CDR1 SQVTM, CDR2 ANQGSEA. The V segment lost 7 bases and the J segment 4 bases; nucleotides outside the gene matches: 6. The CDR3 loop is CSGRDRGRYEQYF. The CDR3 nucleotides are TGCAGCGGACGGGACAGGGGGAGGTACGAGCAGTACTTC.

The J gene is TRBJ2-2, the V gene TRBV9; TRBD1 matches at 9 bases. With V trimmed by 3 bases and J by 6 bases, 6 bases remained unmatched. Germline V CDR1 and CDR2: SGDLS, YYNGEE. The CDR3 runs to 15 residues. This CDR3 reads CASSARDRVPGELFF. In DNA, the CDR3 is TGTGCCAGCAGCGCCCGGGACAGGGTCCCCGGGGAGCTGTTTTTT.

V usage is TRBV27 and J usage is TRBJ1-5; tentative D call: TRBD1 (5 bases). Germline V lookup: CDR1 MNHEY, CDR2 SMNVEV (reference sequence). Trimming left V 8 bases short and J 1 base short, with 15 bases between. CDR3 length: 15 residues. The CDR3 protein is CASHGGGRSNQPQHF. The DNA of the CDR3 is TGTGCCAGCCATGGGGGAGGGCGAAGCAATCAGCCCCAGCATTTT.

This clone was recorded once. The chain recombines TRBV9 with TRBJ2-7, with D possibly TRBD2 on 6 matching bases. The CDR3 is 15 residues long. Germline CDR1 SGDLS, CDR2 YYNGEE. V was shortened by 4 bases and J by 3 bases, with 17 bases between the two germline ends. This chain's CDR3 is CASSSQGGAGYEQYF. The CDR3 DNA reads TGTGCCAGCAGCTCCCAAGGAGGAGCGGGCTACGAGCAGTACTTC. The whole variable domain, remainder taken from reference TRBV9 and TRBJ2-7, is DSGVTQTPKHLITATGQRVTLRCSPRSGDLSVYWYQQSLDQGLQFLIQYYNGEERAKGNILERFSAQQFPDLHSELNLSSLELGDSALYFCASSSQGGAGYEQYFGPGTRLTVT.

The chain couples TRBV5-6 to TRBJ1-1, with 8 bases lining up with TRBD1. J gave up 4 bases and V 2 bases, and 4 bases lay outside the gene matches. The V gene's germline CDR1 is SGHDT and CDR2 YYEEEE. This CDR3 has 14 residues. CDR3 coding DNA: TGTGCCAGCAGCTTTGTGACAGGGGCCACTGAAGCTTTCTTT. As protein: CASSFVTGATEAFF. Using reference TRBV5-6 and TRBJ1-1 for the parts outside the CDR3, the full variable domain is DAGVTQSPTHLIKTRGQQVTLRCSPKSGHDTVSWYQQALGQGPQFIFQYYEEEERQRGNFPDRFSGHQFPNYSSELNVNALLLGDSALYLCASSFVTGATEAFFGQGTRLTVV.

This clone was detected a few times. V is TRBV5-6 and J is TRBJ1-5; perhaps TRBD1 as D (6 bases). V was clipped by 6 bases and J by 0 bases, with 13 bases between them. This CDR3 has 15 amino acids. The V gene's germline CDR1 is SGHDT and CDR2 YYEEEE. The CDR3 nucleotides read TGTGCCAGCACCAAGGCCAGGGGTAGCAATCAGCCCCAGCATTTT. Amino acid sequence: CASTKARGSNQPQHF.

The rearrangement uses TRBV7-9 and TRBJ1-3; D ambiguous. V was clipped by 2 bases and J by 0 bases, with 8 bases between them. CDR1 is SEHNR and CDR2 is FQNEAQ in the germline V gene (reference sequence). This CDR3 comprises 15 residues. The CDR3 here is CASSLSGVSGNTIYF. The CDR3 DNA reads as TGTGCCAGCAGCTTATCCGGGGTCTCTGGAAACACCATATATTTT.

This rearrangement joins TRBV6-1 to TRBJ1-1; TRBD1 might be the D (5 bases). The V gene lost 0 bases and the J gene lost 7 bases, with 12 bases spanning the gap. Germline V CDR1 and CDR2: MNHNS, SASEGT. The CDR3 length is 14 residues. CDR3 sequence (DNA): TGTGCCAGCAGTGAAGCCCAGGGCTTAGGTGAAGCTTTCTTT. Translating gives CASSEAQGLGEAFF.

This clone has a handful of counts. This CDR3 is CASSVQGKSNEKLFF. CDR3 bases: TGTGCCAGCAGTGTACAGGGGAAGTCTAATGAAAAACTGTTTTTT. The chain has TRBV2 and TRBJ1-4; 7 bases fit TRBD1. Per germline, CDR1 SNHLY and CDR2 FYNNEI. This CDR3 spans 15 amino acids. V lost 4 bases and J lost 3; bases outside the gene matches: 5.

The chain has TRBV13 and TRBJ2-7; 8 positions agree with TRBD1. Germline V gene sequence: CDR1 PRHDT, CDR2 FYEKMQ (reference sequence). This CDR3 spans 13 amino acids. V shed 4 bases, J shed 4 bases, and the junction held 3 bases outside the gene matches. CDR3 sequence (DNA): TGTGCCAGCAGCTCCCAGGGGGCGTACGAGCAGTACTTC. It is translated as CASSSQGAYEQYF.

The chain uses TRBV28 and TRBJ2-3; D perhaps matches TRBD2 (6 bases). Trimming pared 3 bases from V and 3 bases from J, leaving 13 bases between. The length of the CDR3 is 15 residues. Per germline, CDR1 MDHEN and CDR2 SYDVKM. The DNA of the CDR3 is TGTGCCAGCAGTTTTCTTCAGGGAGGAACAGATACGCAGTATTTT. Translating it yields CASSFLQGGTDTQYF. Based on the CDR3 plus reference TRBV28 and TRBJ2-3, the full variable domain is DVKVTQSSRYLVKRTGEKVFLECVQDMDHENMFWYRQDPGLGLRLIYFSYDVKMKEKGDIPEGYSVSREKKERFSLILESASTNQTSMYLCASSFLQGGTDTQYFGPGTRLTVL.